This TCR beta chain was captured by sequencing in a study of blood T cell repertoires in COVID-19. Study overall: Donors in the United States, Italy and Spain gave samples during acute or convalescent COVID-19. PBMCs, B-cell-depleted T cells, or T cells provided the cDNA or gDNA that made up the material.

Authors' processing steps: Amplification from reference gene primers served as the basis for estimated nucleated cell counts. Some clones are missing from TCRdb's copy, which holds only in-frame ones; the method was immunoSEQ multiplex PCR. V and J calls and clone size are copied from that table; D and trimming were computed from the DNA. The data hold 45,000 to 70,000 clones, with around 81% observed a single time. The source is a man aged 55-75 years with acute or convalescent COVID-19. Material for sequencing was peripheral blood.

As DNA, the CDR3 is TGCAGTGCTAGTCCGCGACAGGGCCTCCAAGAGACCCAGTACTTC. It translates to CSASPRQGLQETQYF. This sequence joins TRBV20-1 and TRBJ2-5, with TRBD1 matching over 7 bases. Trimming cost V 3 bases and J 1 base; bases outside gene matches: 8. Germline assignment: CDR1 DFQATT and CDR2 SNEGSKA (reference sequence). This CDR3 is built from 15 residues.